The 8 T cell receptor beta chains listed next were all sequenced from one sample in a study of T cells in Graves' hyperthyroidism and ophthalmopathy. Researchers amplified the TCR beta CDR3 regions from RNA transcripts. TCR CDR3 regions were first amplified by RT-PCR with HTBI primers. TCRdb independently ran MiXCR on the multiplex PCR reads; one entry per CDR3 protein. The sample has about 740,000 distinct CDR3 sequences; roughly 15% are singletons. The sequenced sample was blood. These receptors were collected from a woman younger than 35 with Graves' hyperthyroidism.

This clonotype was counted ten times or more. V and J are TRBV28 and TRBJ2-1, with 8 bases identical to TRBD2. Germline assignment: CDR1 MDHEN and CDR2 SYDVKM. V was pared by 5 bases and J by 4 bases, with 13 bases of the junction left unmatched. The CDR3 covers 17 residues. CDR3 sequence reads: CASSPVGGAGAYNEQFF. The CDR3 DNA sequence: TGTGCCAGCAGTCCTGTAGGGGGAGCGGGAGCTTACAATGAGCAGTTCTTC.

This clonotype has at least ten counts. J is TRBJ2-7 and V is TRBV3-1; TRBD2 is a possible D gene (6 bases). The CDR3 is 13 residues long. CDR1 and CDR2 (germline): LGHDT, YNNKEL (reference sequence). With 3 bases removed from V and 2 bases from J, the gap between germline ends came to 8 bases. The CDR3 loop reads CASSQAGTYEQYF. CDR3 DNA: TGTGCCAGCAGCCAGGCGGGGACCTACGAGCAGTACTTC.

This clonotype occurred many times. The V and J genes are TRBV5-6 and TRBJ2-5; D remains unclear. CDR1 is SGHDT, CDR2 YYEEEE, per germline. V was pared by 0 bases and J by 5 bases, with 8 bases between. The CDR3 spans 13 residues. This CDR3 is CASSLVGFETQYF. The CDR3 DNA reads as TGTGCCAGCAGCTTGGTAGGGTTCGAGACCCAGTACTTC. The complete variable domain, with remaining parts taken from reference TRBV5-6 and TRBJ2-5, reads DAGVTQSPTHLIKTRGQQVTLRCSPKSGHDTVSWYQQALGQGPQFIFQYYEEEERQRGNFPDRFSGHQFPNYSSELNVNALLLGDSALYLCASSLVGFETQYFGPGTRLLVL.

The chain links TRBV18 to TRBJ2-7; D not certain. Looked up from germline, CDR1 is KGHSH and CDR2 is LQKENI. This CDR3 contains 13 residues. The V end was cut by 2 bases, the J end by 7 bases, with 12 bases between. CDR3 in amino acids: CASSPSQETEQYF. The CDR3 DNA is TGTGCCAGCTCACCATCTCAGGAGACGGAGCAGTACTTC.

This clonotype was recorded many times. V usage is TRBV2 and J usage is TRBJ1-5, with 10 bases lining up with TRBD1. V trimming: 2 bases; J trimming: 4 bases; junction bases outside the gene matches: 5. Germline V gene data show CDR1 as SNHLY and CDR2 as FYNNEI. The CDR3 length is 16 residues. CDR3 region: CASSERQGARNQPQHF. DNA for the CDR3: TGTGCCAGCAGTGAAAGACAGGGGGCGCGGAATCAGCCCCAGCATTTT.

This chain connects TRBV6-1 to TRBJ2-3, with TRBD2 matching 7 bases. V shed 7 bases, J shed 4 bases, and the junction held 8 bases outside the gene matches. Per the germline V gene, CDR1 is MNHNS and CDR2 is SASEGT. The CDR3 extends over 14 amino acids. CDR3 protein: CASITSRGADTQYF. The CDR3 coding sequence is TGTGCCAGCATAACGTCTCGGGGGGCAGATACGCAGTATTTT.

The rearrangement links TRBV27 to TRBJ2-5; no firm D call. The CDR3 totals 13 residues. Germline lookup yields CDR1 MNHEY and CDR2 SMNVEV (reference sequence). Deletions cut 6 bases from V and 1 base from J, with 9 bases between. The CDR3 DNA reads TGTGCCAGCAGAAAGGGTCGCCAAGAGACCCAGTACTTC. As protein: CASRKGRQETQYF.

This clonotype was picked up many times. The gene calls are TRBV20-1 and TRBJ2-7; 9 positions agree with TRBD2. The CDR3 loop spans 13 amino acids. The V gene's germline CDR1 is DFQATT and CDR2 SNEGSKA (reference sequence). The CDR3 loop is CGVAGAISYEQYF. The CDR3 nucleotides read TGCGGTGTAGCGGGAGCGATCTCCTACGAGCAGTACTTC.